Below, 2 T cell receptor beta chains from the same sample are listed, as sequenced in a study of blood T cell repertoires in COVID-19. Here immunoSEQ multiplex PCR was the method, and the copy in TCRdb shows in-frame clones only, minus some. The data contain about 78,000 clones, over 75% of them singletons. The specimen was peripheral blood. The origin of the receptors is a woman older than 75 with acute or convalescent COVID-19.

The rearrangement joins TRBV19 to TRBJ2-1, with a weak D call TRBD2 (7 bases). The CDR3 totals 12 residues. The germline gives CDR1 LNHDA, CDR2 SQIVND (reference sequence). V gave up 3 bases and J gave up 13 bases, with 13 bases separating them. The CDR3 here is CASSIGGASQFF. CDR3 nucleotides: TGTGCCAGTAGTATTGGGGGGGCGAGTCAGTTCTTC.

This clone was observed once. The V and J genes are TRBV6-6 and TRBJ1-1, with D tentatively TRBD1 (6 bases). The CDR3 length is 13 residues. The germline CDR1 and CDR2 sequences are MNHNY and SVGAGI (reference sequence). Trimming cost V 6 bases and J 6 bases, with 14 bases left between them. Here the CDR3 reads CASSRGLWAEAFF. As DNA, the CDR3 is TGTGCCAGCAGCAGGGGTTTATGGGCTGAAGCTTTCTTT.